This entry features one T cell receptor (beta chain) sequence. Its specificity is unknown. This entry comes from a study of cytomegalovirus exposure and HLA in healthy donors. Use of 60 Vbeta and 13 Jbeta primers characterized the PCR. TCRdb's copy holds only in-frame clones and misses some; the assay was immunoSEQ multiplex PCR. The table includes about 130,000 clones, about 15% detected once. Unmatched junction bases numbered 4, after V lost 4 bases and J lost 0 bases. Germline V gives CDR1 LNHDA, CDR2 SQIVND (reference sequence). This CDR3 has 15 amino acids. General study results and limits: Later analysis identified around 15,000 TCR beta sequences associated with HLA alleles, using a false discovery rate threshold of 0.05.

This chain joins TRBV19 and TRBJ2-7; 9 nucleotides align to TRBD1. Sequences were obtained from PBMCs. This sequence was found in a female donor in good health and CMV-seropositive. CDR3 region: CASSRGTGNSYEQYF. The DNA of the CDR3 is TGTGCCAGTAGTAGAGGGACAGGGAACTCCTACGAGCAGTACTTC. The full variable domain, rest sourced from reference TRBV19 and TRBJ2-7, is DGGITQSPKYLFRKEGQNVTLSCEQNLNHDAMYWYRQDPGQGLRLIYYSQIVNDFQKGDIAEGYSVSREKKESFPLTVTSAQKNPTAFYLCASSRGTGNSYEQYFGPGTRLTVT.